Listed below are T cell receptor beta chains from one sample, sequenced in a study of vaccination and CD4 T cells after COVID-19. No antigen is known for these receptors. TCRdb fed the PCR reads into MiXCR, producing one record per CDR3 protein. The table records under 15,000 distinct CDR3 sequences, about 29% of them present only once. Sequencing was carried out using cultured CD4+ T cells from blood. Source of these receptors: a human donor with COVID-19. Both conserved end residues are part of each CDR3. Fields, in order: clone size, V gene, J gene, D gene, CDR3 protein, CDR3 DNA. A D gene is named only where the DNA matches it firmly. Size is omitted from some rows. Given values are once, few, many or a class for expanded clones.

size: once
V: TRBV6-1
J: TRBJ2-7
D: NA
CDR3: CASTGIGEQYF
DNA: TGTGCCAGCACCGGCATCGGAGAGCAGTACTTC

size: NA
V: TRBV28
J: TRBJ2-1
D: NA
CDR3: CASSRGHNNEQFF
DNA: TGTGCCAGCAGCCGGGGACACAACAATGAGCAGTTCTTC

size: few
V: TRBV19
J: TRBJ1-1
D: NA
CDR3: CASSPNTPPRTVEAFF
DNA: TGTGCCAGTAGTCCAAACACCCCCCCCCGGACAGTAGAAGCTTTCTTT

size: NA
V: TRBV24-1
J: TRBJ2-7
D: TRBD2
CDR3: CATQASGSSYEQYF
DNA: TGTGCCACCCAAGCTAGCGGGTCCTCCTACGAGCAGTACTTC

size: NA
V: TRBV28
J: TRBJ1-2
D: NA
CDR3: CASTEITNYGYTF
DNA: TGTGCCAGCACCGAGATAACTAACTATGGCTACACCTTC

size: few
V: TRBV19
J: TRBJ1-6
D: TRBD1
CDR3: CASSIDYRGRDLNSPLHF
DNA: TGTGCCAGTAGTATAGACTACAGGGGGCGCGACTTGAATTCACCCCTCCACTTT

size: NA
V: TRBV27
J: TRBJ2-3
D: TRBD1
CDR3: CASKRQGRGTDTQYF
DNA: TGTGCCAGCAAGCGACAGGGGAGAGGCACAGATACGCAGTATTTT

size: few
V: TRBV20-1
J: TRBJ2-7
D: TRBD1
CDR3: CSARDVTGMYEQYF
DNA: TGCAGTGCTAGAGATGTGACAGGGATGTACGAGCAGTACTTC

size: few
V: TRBV2
J: TRBJ2-2
D: NA
CDR3: CASSSGENGELFF
DNA: TGTGCCAGCAGTTCCGGGGAGAACGGGGAGCTGTTTTTT

size: NA
V: TRBV6-1
J: TRBJ1-5
D: NA
CDR3: CASAHEGLQPQHF
DNA: TGTGCCAGTGCCCATGAGGGTTTGCAGCCCCAGCATTTT

size: NA
V: TRBV2
J: TRBJ1-5
D: NA
CDR3: CASSIDRDQPQHF
DNA: TGTGCCAGCAGTATAGACAGAGATCAGCCCCAGCATTTT

size: NA
V: TRBV2
J: TRBJ2-7
D: NA
CDR3: CASARDIQVHEQYF
DNA: TGTGCCAGCGCCCGGGACATACAGGTCCACGAGCAGTACTTC

size: few
V: TRBV28
J: TRBJ2-2
D: NA
CDR3: CASSLRRVTGELFF
DNA: TGTGCCAGCAGTTTGCGGAGGGTCACCGGGGAGCTGTTTTTT

size: medium-sized
V: TRBV7-2
J: TRBJ1-2
D: TRBD1
CDR3: CASSEAGTGLYGYTF
DNA: TGTGCCAGCAGCGAAGCCGGGACAGGGCTTTATGGCTACACCTTC

size: NA
V: TRBV27
J: TRBJ2-2
D: TRBD1
CDR3: CASSSGTGVFGELFF
DNA: TGTGCCAGCAGTTCCGGGACAGGGGTTTTCGGGGAGCTGTTTTTT

size: NA
V: TRBV5-6
J: TRBJ1-1
D: NA
CDR3: CASSLDQKNTEAFF
DNA: TGTGCCAGCAGCTTGGATCAGAAGAACACTGAAGCTTTCTTT

size: large
V: TRBV2
J: TRBJ1-2
D: NA
CDR3: CASSNPGVAVYTF
DNA: TGTGCCAGCAGTAACCCAGGGGTAGCTGTCTACACCTTC

size: large
V: TRBV20-1
J: TRBJ2-5
D: NA
CDR3: CSASPVAVQETQYF
DNA: TGCAGTGCTAGTCCGGTAGCGGTCCAAGAGACCCAGTACTTC

size: NA
V: TRBV12-3/TRBV12-4
J: TRBJ2-7
D: NA
CDR3: CASTLEGYEQYF
DNA: TGTGCCAGCACTTTGGAGGGGTACGAGCAGTACTTC

size: NA
V: TRBV29-1
J: TRBJ2-6
D: NA
CDR3: CSVISGANVLTF
DNA: TGCAGCGTTATTTCTGGGGCCAACGTCCTGACTTTC

size: NA
V: TRBV7-2
J: TRBJ2-5
D: TRBD1
CDR3: CASSFDRVRITETQYF
DNA: TGTGCCAGCAGCTTCGACAGGGTACGGATCACGGAGACCCAGTACTTC

size: NA
V: TRBV20-1
J: TRBJ1-3
D: NA
CDR3: CSARVSGSGNTIYF
DNA: TGCAGTGCTAGGGTCTCAGGCTCTGGAAACACCATATATTTT

size: NA
V: TRBV20-1
J: TRBJ1-5
D: NA
CDR3: CSAQAGSNQPQHF
DNA: TGCAGTGCCCAGGCAGGGAGCAATCAGCCCCAGCATTTT

size: NA
V: TRBV6-5
J: TRBJ2-7
D: TRBD1
CDR3: CASSYGGGTGTYEQYF
DNA: TGTGCCAGCAGTTACGGCGGAGGGACAGGCACCTACGAGCAGTACTTC

size: NA
V: TRBV19
J: TRBJ1-5
D: NA
CDR3: CASRTTGTYQPQHF
DNA: TGTGCCAGTAGGACCACAGGGACCTATCAGCCCCAGCATTTT

size: few
V: TRBV5-3
J: TRBJ2-3
D: NA
CDR3: CARSFEGWNTQYF
DNA: TGTGCCAGAAGCTTTGAGGGATGGAATACGCAGTATTTT

size: medium-sized
V: TRBV24-1
J: TRBJ2-5
D: TRBD1
CDR3: CATGGTGSQETQYF
DNA: TGTGCCACCGGCGGGACAGGGAGCCAAGAGACCCAGTACTTC

size: NA
V: TRBV18
J: TRBJ2-7
D: TRBD2
CDR3: CASSPSSGGLSYEQYF
DNA: TGTGCCAGCTCACCCTCTAGCGGGGGGCTCTCCTACGAGCAGTACTTC

size: NA
V: TRBV4-2
J: TRBJ2-7
D: TRBD1
CDR3: CASSQQGASYEQYF
DNA: TGTGCCAGCAGCCAACAGGGGGCGTCCTACGAGCAGTACTTC